The source of this T cell receptor beta chain is a study of response to subunit inactivated influenza vaccine. Findings and limits, study-wide: The study's authors posited that every seasonal influenza vaccination enlists few new T cells.

A note on this clonotype: Its cognate antigen is unknown.

A single record per CDR3 protein comes from TCRdb applying MiXCR to the RT-PCR reads. The sample holds roughly 760,000 distinct CDR3 sequences; 21% are singletons and the top ten take roughly 10%. The germline gives CDR1 LGHNA, CDR2 YNFKEQ. CDR3 length equals 15 residues. V lost 3 bases and J 3 bases, leaving 14 bases between the germline ends. The V call is TRBV4-2, the J call TRBJ1-1; no clear D gene. The clonotype originates from a man aged 45-65 years who received an inactivated influenza vaccine. This sample comprised PBMCs from blood, obtained about 5 days after vaccination. The chain's CDR3 is CASSQGRLPYTEAFF. DNA for the CDR3: TGTGCCAGCAGCCAGGGCAGGCTTCCCTACACTGAAGCTTTCTTT.